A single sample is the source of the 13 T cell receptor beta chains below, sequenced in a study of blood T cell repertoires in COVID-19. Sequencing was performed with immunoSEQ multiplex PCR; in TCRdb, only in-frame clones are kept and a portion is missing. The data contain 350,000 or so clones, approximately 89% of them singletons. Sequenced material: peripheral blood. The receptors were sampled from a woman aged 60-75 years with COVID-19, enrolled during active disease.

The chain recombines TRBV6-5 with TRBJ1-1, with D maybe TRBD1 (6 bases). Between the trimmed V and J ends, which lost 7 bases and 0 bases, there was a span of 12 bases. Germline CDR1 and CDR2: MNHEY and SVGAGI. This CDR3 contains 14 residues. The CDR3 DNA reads TGTGCCAGCACCCTGGGACATGTGAACACTGAAGCTTTCTTT. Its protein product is CASTLGHVNTEAFF.

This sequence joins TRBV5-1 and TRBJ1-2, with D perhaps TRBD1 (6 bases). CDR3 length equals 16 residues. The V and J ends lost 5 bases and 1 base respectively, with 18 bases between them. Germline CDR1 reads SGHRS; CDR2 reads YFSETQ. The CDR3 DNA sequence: TGCGCCAGCAGTAATAATCCGGGACACGTTAACTATGGCTACACCTTC. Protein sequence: CASSNNPGHVNYGYTF.

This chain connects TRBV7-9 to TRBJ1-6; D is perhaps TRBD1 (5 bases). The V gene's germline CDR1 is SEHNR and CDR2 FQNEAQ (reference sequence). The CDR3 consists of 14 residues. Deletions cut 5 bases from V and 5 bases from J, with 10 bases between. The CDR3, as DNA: TGTGCCAGCAGCCAGACAGCGAATAATTCACCCCTCCACTTT. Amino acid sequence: CASSQTANNSPLHF. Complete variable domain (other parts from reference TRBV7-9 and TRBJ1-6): DTGVSQNPRHKITKRGQNVTFRCDPISEHNRLYWYRQTLGQGPEFLTYFQNEAQLEKSRLLSDRFSAERPKGSFSTLEIQRTEQGDSAMYLCASSQTANNSPLHFGNGTRLTVT.

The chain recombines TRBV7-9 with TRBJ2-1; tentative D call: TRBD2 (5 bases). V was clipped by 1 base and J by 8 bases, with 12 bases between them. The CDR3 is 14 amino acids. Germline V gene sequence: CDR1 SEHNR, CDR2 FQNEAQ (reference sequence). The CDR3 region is CASSLDGLLDEQFF. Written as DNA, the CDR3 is TGTGCCAGCAGCTTAGATGGTCTACTAGATGAGCAGTTCTTC.

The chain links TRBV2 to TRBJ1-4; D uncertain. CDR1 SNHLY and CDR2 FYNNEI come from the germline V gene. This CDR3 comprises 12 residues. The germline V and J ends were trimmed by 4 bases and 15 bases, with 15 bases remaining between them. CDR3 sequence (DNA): TGTGCCAGCAGTGTTGATTCCCGCGTGATGTTTTTT. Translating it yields CASSVDSRVMFF.

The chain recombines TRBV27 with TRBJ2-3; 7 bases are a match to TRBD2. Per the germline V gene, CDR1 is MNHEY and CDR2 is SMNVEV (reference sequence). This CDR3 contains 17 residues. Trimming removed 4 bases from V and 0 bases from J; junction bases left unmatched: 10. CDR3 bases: TGTGCCAGCAGTTCACCGCAGCGGGGTCCGAGCACAGATACGCAGTATTTT. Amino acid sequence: CASSSPQRGPSTDTQYF.

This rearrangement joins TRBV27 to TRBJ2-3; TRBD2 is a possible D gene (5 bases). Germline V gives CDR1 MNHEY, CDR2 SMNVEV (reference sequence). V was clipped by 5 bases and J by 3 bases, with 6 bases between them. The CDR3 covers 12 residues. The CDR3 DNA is TGTGCCAGCAGTCGGGGAACAGATACGCAGTATTTT. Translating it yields CASSRGTDTQYF.

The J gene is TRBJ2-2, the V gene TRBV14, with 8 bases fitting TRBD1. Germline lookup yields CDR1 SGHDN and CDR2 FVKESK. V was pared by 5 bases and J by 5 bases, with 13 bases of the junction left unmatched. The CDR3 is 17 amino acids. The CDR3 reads CASSSGGRQGQTGELFF. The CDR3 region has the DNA TGTGCCAGCAGCTCTGGGGGCAGACAGGGGCAGACCGGGGAGCTGTTTTTT.

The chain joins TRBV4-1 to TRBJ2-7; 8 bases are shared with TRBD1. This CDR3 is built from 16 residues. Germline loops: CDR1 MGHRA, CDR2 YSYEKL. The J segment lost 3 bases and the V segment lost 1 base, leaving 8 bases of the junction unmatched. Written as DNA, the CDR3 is TGCGCCAGCAGCCAAGCCCCCGACAGGGGACTCTACGAGCAGTACTTC. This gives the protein CASSQAPDRGLYEQYF.

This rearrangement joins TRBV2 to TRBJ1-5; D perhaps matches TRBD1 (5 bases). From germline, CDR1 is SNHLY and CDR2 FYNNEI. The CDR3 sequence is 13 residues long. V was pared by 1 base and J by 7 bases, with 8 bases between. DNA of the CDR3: TGTGCCAGCAGTGAAGAGGGGCTCCAGCCCCAGCATTTT. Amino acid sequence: CASSEEGLQPQHF.

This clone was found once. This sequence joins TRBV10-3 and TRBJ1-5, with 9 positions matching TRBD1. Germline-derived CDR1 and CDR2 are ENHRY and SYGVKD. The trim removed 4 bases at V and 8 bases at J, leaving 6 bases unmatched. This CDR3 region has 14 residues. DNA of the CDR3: TGTGCCATCAGTGTTACAGGGGGCGGGAAGCCCCAGCATTTT. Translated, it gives CAISVTGGGKPQHF.

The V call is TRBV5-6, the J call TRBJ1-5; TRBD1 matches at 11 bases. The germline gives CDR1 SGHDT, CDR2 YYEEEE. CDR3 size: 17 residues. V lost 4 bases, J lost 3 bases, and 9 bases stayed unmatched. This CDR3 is CASSAGTGGYPNQPQHF. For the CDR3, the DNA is TGTGCCAGCAGCGCAGGGACAGGGGGATATCCCAATCAGCCCCAGCATTTT.

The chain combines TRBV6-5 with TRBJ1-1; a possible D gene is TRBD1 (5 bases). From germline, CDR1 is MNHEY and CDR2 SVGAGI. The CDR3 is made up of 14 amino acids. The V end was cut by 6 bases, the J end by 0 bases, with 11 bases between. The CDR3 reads CASRLRDLNTEAFF. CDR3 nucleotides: TGTGCCAGCAGACTGAGGGACTTGAACACTGAAGCTTTCTTT.